Given below is one TCR beta chain in context. Time point: after trial treatment. Treatment denoted: LDRT plus nivolumab, ipilimumab, low-dose cyclophosphamide and aspirin (RACIN trial). Along with nivolumab and ipilimumab, donors received aspirin, low-dose cyclophosphamide and low-dose radiotherapy. Patients qualified if they had advanced solid tumors that lacked tumor-infiltrating lymphocytes. This sample was included in a study of low-dose radiotherapy and immunotherapy resistance in tumors. About the research overall: Per fraction, Cohort 1 was given 0.5 Gy every 2 weeks, for a total of 6.5 Gy. In Cohort 2, 1 Gy per fraction was delivered every two weeks, for a total of 13 Gy over 26 weeks.

Alpha- and beta-chain coverage of first-strand cDNA came from TRAV- and TRBV-specific primers. With a V-primer adapter and a constant-region primer, TCRs were amplified for 20 to 25 PCR cycles. TCRdb ran MiXCR on the reads and lists one entry per CDR3 protein. The sample includes 39,000 or so distinct CDR3 sequences, under 25% of them seen just once. The starting material was PBMCs, obtained after low-dose radiotherapy plus immunotherapy. The TCR originated in a female donor with ovarian cancer.

CDR3 residues: CAWSVGVTYNSPLHF. As DNA, the CDR3 is TGTGCCTGGAGTGTTGGGGTAACCTATAATTCACCCCTCCACTTT. The V and J genes are TRBV30 and TRBJ1-6; D unresolved. The germline V and J ends were trimmed by 0 bases and 2 bases, with 8 bases remaining between them. The CDR3 is 15 amino acids. CDR1 is GTSNPN and CDR2 is SVGIG in the germline V gene (reference sequence).